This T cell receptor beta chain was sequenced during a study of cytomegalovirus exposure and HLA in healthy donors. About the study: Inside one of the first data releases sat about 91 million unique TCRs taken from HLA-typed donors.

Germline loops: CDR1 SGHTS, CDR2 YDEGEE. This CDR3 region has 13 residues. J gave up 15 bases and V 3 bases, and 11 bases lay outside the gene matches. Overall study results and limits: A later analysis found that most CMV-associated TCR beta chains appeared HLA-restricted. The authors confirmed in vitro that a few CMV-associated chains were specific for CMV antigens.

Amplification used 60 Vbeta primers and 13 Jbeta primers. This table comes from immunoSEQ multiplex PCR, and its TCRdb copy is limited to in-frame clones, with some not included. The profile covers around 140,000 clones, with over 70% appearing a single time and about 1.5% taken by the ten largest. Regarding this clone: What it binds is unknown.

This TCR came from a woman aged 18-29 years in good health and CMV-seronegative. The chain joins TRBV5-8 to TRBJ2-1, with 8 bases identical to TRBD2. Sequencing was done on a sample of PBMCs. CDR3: CASSWVQRERPFF. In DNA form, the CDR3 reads TGTGCCAGCAGCTGGGTACAGCGGGAGCGGCCGTTCTTC.